These 8 T cell receptor beta chains originate from one sample sequenced in a study of T cells in Graves' hyperthyroidism and ophthalmopathy. The CDR3 regions of TCR beta were amplified from RNA transcripts. First-round RT-PCR targeting the TCR CDR3 was performed with the HTBI primer set. Each CDR3 protein gets one entry after TCRdb re-called the multiplex PCR reads with MiXCR. The sample holds nearly 110,000 distinct CDR3 sequences; about 15% are singletons and the top ten take around two fifths. Sequences were obtained from blood. Receptors originate from a woman in her fifties or sixties with Graves' hyperthyroidism.

This clonotype appeared many times. The CDR3 region has the DNA TGCAGCGTTGTCTCCGCAGGGACTGAAGCTTTCTTT. This translates into CSVVSAGTEAFF. The rearrangement links TRBV29-1 to TRBJ1-1; D is possibly TRBD1 (5 bases). Germline lookup yields CDR1 SQVTM and CDR2 ANQGSEA. The CDR3 loop spans 12 amino acids. Trimming removed 4 bases at V and 5 bases at J, with 11 bases between. The full variable domain, with the rest looked up from reference TRBV29-1 and TRBJ1-1, is SAVISQKPSRDICQRGTSLTIQCQVDSQVTMMFWYRQQPGQSLTLIATANQGSEATYESGFVIDKFPISRPNLTFSTLTVSNMSPEDSSIYLCSVVSAGTEAFFGQGTRLTVV.

This clonotype was counted at least ten times. The genes are TRBV20-1 and TRBJ2-1; 8 bases are a match to TRBD2. The junction had 2 bases not matched to a gene; V was cut back by 3 bases and J by 10 bases. This CDR3 is built from 11 residues. Germline CDR1 DFQATT, CDR2 SNEGSKA (reference sequence). CDR3 region: CSASTGGEQFF. The CDR3 bases are TGCAGTGCTAGCACGGGAGGGGAGCAGTTCTTC.

This clonotype was detected many times. CDR3 coding DNA: TGCGCCAGCAGCTTGGGAGTAGCGACGAGCACAGATACGCAGTATTTT. It is translated as CASSLGVATSTDTQYF. V is TRBV5-1 and J is TRBJ2-3; TRBD2 is a possible D gene (5 bases). With 0 bases removed from V and 0 bases from J, the gap between germline ends came to 11 bases. The CDR3 sequence is 16 residues long. Looked up from germline, CDR1 is SGHRS and CDR2 is YFSETQ.

The chain recombines TRBV2 with TRBJ1-2; D is undetermined. Germline V lookup: CDR1 SNHLY, CDR2 FYNNEI. This CDR3 has 13 residues. Deletions cut 5 bases from V and 7 bases from J, with 14 bases between. CDR3 sequence reads: CASSLLIGRGYTF. For the CDR3, the DNA is TGTGCCAGCAGTTTGTTAATAGGGCGTGGCTACACCTTC.

This clonotype was picked up a small number of times. The chain employs TRBV12-3 or TRBV12-4 and TRBJ2-3; possibly TRBD2 for D (5 bases). The V and J ends lost 5 bases and 6 bases respectively, with 15 bases between them. This CDR3 has 14 amino acids. This CDR3 is CASSPRARGDTQYF. The CDR3 region has the DNA TGTGCCAGCAGTCCGAGGGCGAGAGGGGATACGCAGTATTTT.

In this sample, this clonotype turned up many times. CDR3 protein: CASSQAGSGSPGELFF. CDR3 coding DNA: TGCGCCAGCAGCCAAGCCGGTAGCGGGAGTCCCGGGGAGCTGTTTTTT. V and J are TRBV4-1 and TRBJ2-2; 9 bases fit TRBD2. This CDR3 has 16 residues. V shed 1 base and J 6 bases; nucleotides not matched to a gene: 6. Germline V lookup: CDR1 MGHRA, CDR2 YSYEKL.

This clonotype occurred many times. This chain links TRBV5-1 with TRBJ2-5; D remains ambiguous. Germline CDR1 SGHRS, CDR2 YFSETQ. The CDR3 runs to 14 residues. V dropped 4 bases and J dropped 5 bases, with 15 bases sitting between them. This chain's CDR3 is CASSSPPVGETQYF. The DNA for the CDR3 is TGCGCCAGCAGCAGCCCTCCGGTGGGGGAGACCCAGTACTTC.

At least ten counts were recorded for this clonotype. The chain is built from TRBV28 and TRBJ2-6; D is tentatively TRBD1 or TRBD2 (5 bases each). V lost 6 bases, J lost 2 bases, and 11 bases lay in between. Germline CDR1 reads MDHEN; CDR2 reads SYDVKM. The length of the CDR3 is 15 residues. CDR3 DNA: TGTGCCAGCAGCAGGGAGCCACCTGGGGCCAACGTCCTGACTTTC. As protein: CASSREPPGANVLTF.